This entry concerns a single TCR beta chain. The antigen is not known. Time point indicated: newly diagnosed, previously untreated cHL patient sample. The CDR3 is 14 residues long. CDR1 SEHNR and CDR2 FQNEAQ come from the germline V gene (reference sequence). The germline V and J ends were trimmed by 4 bases and 7 bases, with 16 bases remaining between them. Sequencing used immunoSEQ multiplex PCR; TCRdb keeps in-frame clones, though not all of them. Altogether 25,000 to 35,000 clones are present, roughly 94% being singletons, with the ten largest covering approximately 2.2%. The data derive from a study of PD-1 blockade in classical Hodgkin lymphoma. Notes on the study in general: Undefined causes, possibly disease activity or prior therapy, underlie the repertoire differences. Healthy donors reportedly exceeded newly diagnosed patients in baseline TCR diversity.

Sequences were obtained from peripheral blood mononuclear cells (PBMCs). V usage is TRBV7-9 and J usage is TRBJ1-1, with D hard to call. This sequence originates from a human donor with classical Hodgkin lymphoma. The CDR3 region is CASSSYRGNYEAFF. For the CDR3, the DNA is TGTGCCAGCAGCTCTTACCGGGGAAATTATGAAGCTTTCTTT.